These 32 T cell receptor beta chains share one sample of origin, sequenced in a study of T cell responses to AZD1222 COVID-19 vaccine. The table came from immunoSEQ multiplex PCR; TCRdb's copy has only in-frame clones and leaves some out. The table includes 130,000 to 150,000 clones, around nine tenths detected once. The input for sequencing was peripheral blood, taken on day 0 of AZD1222 vaccination. Receptor source: an adult in good health.

The chain has TRBV28 and TRBJ2-7; maybe TRBD1 (6 bases). The germline gives CDR1 MDHEN, CDR2 SYDVKM. The V gene lost 6 bases and the J gene lost 3 bases, with 12 bases spanning the gap. The CDR3 length is 13 residues. The CDR3 region is CASSQGLVYEQYF. CDR3 bases: TGTGCCAGCAGCCAGGGGCTCGTCTACGAGCAGTACTTC.

This clone is a singleton in its sample. The gene calls are TRBV19 and TRBJ2-2; 10 bases line up with TRBD2. The CDR3 is 14 residues long. Germline CDR1 is LNHDA and CDR2 is SQIVND (reference sequence). V was clipped by 6 bases and J by 8 bases; unmatched bases: 6. The CDR3 region has the DNA TGTGCCAGTAGGGAGCGGGAGGGCAAAGGGGAGCTGTTTTTT. It codes for CASREREGKGELFF.

V usage is TRBV11-3 and J usage is TRBJ1-5, with D unclear. Looked up from germline, CDR1 is SGHNT and CDR2 is YENEEA. The V end lost 3 bases, the J end lost 7 bases, and 4 bases lay between the germline ends. There are 11 residues in the CDR3. The CDR3 loop is CASSFSQPQHF. CDR3 sequence (DNA): TGTGCCAGCAGCTTTTCCCAGCCCCAGCATTTT.

The chain recombines TRBV18 with TRBJ2-5; D is unclear. V was pared by 8 bases and J by 3 bases, with 19 bases between. This CDR3 contains 15 residues. CDR1 and CDR2 (germline): KGHSH, LQKENI. The CDR3 loop reads CASHAAKAAEETQYF. The CDR3 DNA follows: TGTGCCAGCCACGCGGCCAAGGCGGCGGAAGAGACCCAGTACTTC. Full variable domain (missing parts from reference TRBV18 and TRBJ2-5): NAGVMQNPRHLVRRRGQEARLRCSPMKGHSHVYWYRQLPEEGLKFMVYLQKENIIDESGMPKERFSAEFPKEGPSILRIQQVVRGDSAAYFCASHAAKAAEETQYFGPGTRLLVL.

The V gene is TRBV6-5, the J gene TRBJ1-4; the D is unclear. Looked up from germline, CDR1 is MNHEY and CDR2 is SVGAGI. CDR3 length: 14 residues. Trimming took 2 bases from V and 10 from J, leaving 14 bases between them. CDR3 sequence (DNA): TGTGCCAGCAGTTACACAGCTCGGCGAGGAAAACTGTTTTTT. This gives the protein CASSYTARRGKLFF.

The chain carries TRBV9 and TRBJ1-3; no clear D gene. The ends were cut back, 4 bases at V and 1 base at J, with 12 bases in the middle. This CDR3 region has 15 residues. Germline CDR1 and CDR2: SGDLS and YYNGEE. The CDR3 loop is CASSPEMGSGNTIYF. In DNA, the CDR3 is TGTGCCAGCAGCCCGGAGATGGGGTCTGGAAACACCATATATTTT.

The rearrangement uses TRBV19 and TRBJ1-4; tentative D call: TRBD1 (5 bases). Trimming removed 4 bases at V and 2 bases at J, with 8 bases between. Germline V lookup: CDR1 LNHDA, CDR2 SQIVND (reference sequence). This CDR3 spans 14 amino acids. CDR3 sequence: CASSTGTTNEKLFF. In DNA form, the CDR3 reads TGTGCCAGTAGTACCGGGACTACTAATGAAAAACTGTTTTTT.

The chain is built from TRBV28 and TRBJ1-4; maybe TRBD1 (5 bases). This CDR3 has 15 amino acids. Trimming shortened V by 6 bases and J by 3 bases, and 14 bases separated the two germline ends. Germline CDR1 and CDR2: MDHEN and SYDVKM. The DNA of the CDR3 is TGTGCCAGCAGCAAAGGGGTTGCTCCTAATGAAAAACTGTTTTTT. It encodes CASSKGVAPNEKLFF.

The chain recombines TRBV27 with TRBJ2-3; no clear D gene. This CDR3 contains 14 residues. V lost 5 bases to trimming and J lost 0 bases, with 9 bases between them. Germline CDR1 MNHEY, CDR2 SMNVEV (reference sequence). The CDR3 DNA reads TGTGCCAGCAGTCAAGACTTTAGCACAGATACGCAGTATTTT. Protein sequence: CASSQDFSTDTQYF.

The rearrangement links TRBV6-2 or TRBV6-3 to TRBJ2-7; a weak D match, TRBD1 (7 bases). The CDR3 sequence is 15 residues long. V was cut by 4 bases and J by 3 bases, with 16 bases left in between. Germline V gives CDR1 MNHEY, CDR2 SVGEGT. The CDR3 is CASSSYRGGNYEQYF. DNA of the CDR3: TGTGCCAGCAGTTCCTACAGGGGAGGAAACTACGAGCAGTACTTC.

The genes are TRBV10-2 and TRBJ2-7; no definite D call. The CDR3 is made up of 11 amino acids. Trimming left V 8 bases short and J 5 bases short, with 10 bases between. Germline assignment: CDR1 WSHSY and CDR2 SAAADI. CDR3 sequence: CASGDLNEQYF. CDR3 coding DNA: TGCGCCAGCGGGGATCTGAACGAGCAGTACTTC.

The chain carries TRBV6-5 and TRBJ1-2; 11 nucleotides agree with TRBD1. The CDR3 contains 14 residues. J lost 5 bases, V lost 6 bases, and 5 bases had no gene match. Germline values: CDR1 MNHEY, CDR2 SVGAGI. CDR3 residues: CASRRTGGRYGYTF. CDR3 sequence (DNA): TGTGCCAGCAGGCGGACAGGGGGCCGTTATGGCTACACCTTC.

The chain employs TRBV10-3 and TRBJ1-1; D is uncertain. This CDR3 region has 13 residues. Germline CDR1 and CDR2: ENHRY and SYGVKD. The ends were cut back, 5 bases at V and 0 bases at J, with 7 bases in the middle. The CDR3: CAISLNLNTEAFF. DNA for the CDR3: TGTGCCATCAGTTTGAACCTGAACACTGAAGCTTTCTTT.

CDR3 coding DNA: TGCGCCAGCAGCCCCGGGGACAGATCCTACGAGCAGTACTTC. Translated: CASSPGDRSYEQYF. This chain connects TRBV5-1 to TRBJ2-7; 7 nucleotides match TRBD1. V dropped 4 bases and J dropped 1; count of bases not matched to a gene: 5. The CDR3 sequence is 14 residues long. The germline V gene has CDR1 SGHRS and CDR2 YFSETQ.

This chain links TRBV19 with TRBJ2-5; D is ambiguous. Trimming removed 5 bases at V and 3 bases at J, with 13 bases between. There are 14 residues in the CDR3. Germline CDR1 and CDR2: LNHDA and SQIVND (reference sequence). CDR3 sequence (DNA): TGTGCCAGTAGTTGGGAACCTATGGAAGAGACCCAGTACTTC. It specifies CASSWEPMEETQYF. The variable domain in full, completed from reference TRBV19 and TRBJ2-5, reads DGGITQSPKYLFRKEGQNVTLSCEQNLNHDAMYWYRQDPGQGLRLIYYSQIVNDFQKGDIAEGYSVSREKKESFPLTVTSAQKNPTAFYLCASSWEPMEETQYFGPGTRLLVL.

The genes are TRBV4-3 and TRBJ1-2, with D hard to call. Germline assignment: CDR1 LGHNA and CDR2 YSLEER. This CDR3 has 13 amino acids. V lost 1 base and J lost 8, with 11 bases in between. The DNA of the CDR3 is TGCGCCAGCAGCCAAGGGAGCTCGGGAGGCTACACCTTC. Amino acid sequence: CASSQGSSGGYTF.

The chain combines TRBV7-9 with TRBJ1-2; a weak D match, TRBD1 (5 bases). V was shortened by 6 bases and J by 2 bases, with 10 bases between the two germline ends. The CDR3 totals 13 residues. Germline V gives CDR1 SEHNR, CDR2 FQNEAQ (reference sequence). The CDR3 DNA reads TGTGCCAGCAGTGAAGGGGAAAACTATGGCTACACCTTC. Protein sequence: CASSEGENYGYTF. The full variable domain, in which reference TRBV7-9 and TRBJ1-2 provide the parts outside the CDR3, is DTGVSQNPRHKITKRGQNVTFRCDPISEHNRLYWYRQTLGQGPEFLTYFQNEAQLEKSRLLSDRFSAERPKGSFSTLEIQRTEQGDSAMYLCASSEGENYGYTFGSGTRLTVV.

For this clone: This CDR3 is also generated by other DNA sequences in the sample. V is TRBV28 and J is TRBJ1-4, with 9 nucleotides matching TRBD1. Germline V gene lookup returns CDR1 MDHEN and CDR2 SYDVKM. J lost 8 bases, V lost 6 bases, and 7 bases had no gene match. The CDR3 is 14 amino acids. CDR3 coding DNA: TGTGCCAGCAGCCGGGGACAGGGAAGGGAAAAACTGTTTTTT. This encodes CASSRGQGREKLFF.

This chain joins TRBV5-1 and TRBJ1-1, with D possibly matching TRBD1 (5 bases). Germline V lookup: CDR1 SGHRS, CDR2 YFSETQ. With 0 bases removed from V and 3 bases from J, the gap between germline ends came to 21 bases. The CDR3 has 18 residues. CDR3 sequence reads: CASSLVFRSPGGDTEAFF. The CDR3, as DNA: TGCGCCAGCAGCTTGGTATTTCGTTCGCCGGGAGGGGACACTGAAGCTTTCTTT.

The chain joins TRBV2 to TRBJ1-1, with D tentatively TRBD1 (5 bases). Deletions cut 5 bases from V and 5 bases from J, with 12 bases between. This CDR3 is 13 amino acids long. Germline CDR1 SNHLY, CDR2 FYNNEI. CDR3 in DNA: TGTGCCAGCAGTCAAGGGGCCGGGACTGAAGCTTTCTTT. Translated: CASSQGAGTEAFF.

The rearrangement uses TRBV6-5 and TRBJ1-6; 11 nucleotides align to TRBD1. Germline values: CDR1 MNHEY, CDR2 SVGAGI. V dropped 6 bases and J dropped 11; count of bases not matched to a gene: 6. There are 14 residues in the CDR3. The CDR3 DNA follows: TGTGCCAGCAGCACCTGGGACAGGGGGGCACCCCTCCACTTT. Its translation is CASSTWDRGAPLHF.

V and J are TRBV28 and TRBJ2-7, with a possible D match to TRBD1 (5 bases). Trimming left V 5 bases short and J 3 bases short, with 17 bases between. CDR3 length equals 15 residues. Germline V gives CDR1 MDHEN, CDR2 SYDVKM. The DNA of the CDR3 is TGTGCCAGCAGTCTAGGCTCAGGGCGCTTCTACGAGCAGTACTTC. This gives the protein CASSLGSGRFYEQYF.

The chain combines TRBV29-1 with TRBJ2-7; D gene uncertain. This CDR3 is 13 amino acids long. The germline CDR1 and CDR2 sequences are SQVTM and ANQGSEA. Trimming took off 3 bases at V and 1 base at J, with 10 bases between the two ends. CDR3 in amino acids: CSVEASPSYEQYF. In DNA form, the CDR3 reads TGCAGCGTTGAGGCTTCCCCATCCTACGAGCAGTACTTC.

CDR3 sequence (DNA): TGTGCCAGCAGCCAAGTTTCGGTTCCGAAGGGCTACACCTTC. As protein: CASSQVSVPKGYTF. V and J are TRBV3-1 (or the pseudogene TRBV3-2) and TRBJ1-2; D not certain. The germline V and J ends were trimmed by 1 base and 8 bases, with 14 bases remaining between them. The CDR3 is made up of 14 amino acids. CDR1 is LGHDT and CDR2 is YNNKEL in the germline V gene (reference sequence).

This clone came up a few times. The J gene is TRBJ1-6, the V gene TRBV11-2; D perhaps matches TRBD1 (5 bases). V lost 7 bases, J lost 5 bases, and 15 bases lay in between. The germline gives CDR1 SGHAT, CDR2 FQNNGV. This CDR3 has 15 residues. The CDR3 region is CASIAGKGDNSPLHF. The CDR3 DNA reads as TGTGCCAGCATAGCCGGAAAAGGGGATAATTCACCCCTCCACTTT.

This clone turned up a few times. The chain is built from TRBV28 and TRBJ1-1, with D unresolved. Germline values: CDR1 MDHEN, CDR2 SYDVKM. The CDR3 sequence is 16 residues long. Deletions cut 4 bases from V and 0 bases from J, with 15 bases between. The DNA for the CDR3 is TGTGCCAGCAGTTCCTTCCCGGGCACGATGAACACTGAAGCTTTCTTT. As protein: CASSSFPGTMNTEAFF.

The table lists this clone with a count of one. This CDR3 is also generated by other DNA sequences in the sample. This chain connects TRBV28 to TRBJ2-5; maybe TRBD1 (5 bases). The germline V gene encodes CDR1 MDHEN and CDR2 SYDVKM. The germline V and J ends were trimmed by 5 bases and 5 bases, with 15 bases remaining between them. The CDR3 length is 14 residues. This chain's CDR3 is CASSRGQGRETQYF. For the CDR3, the DNA is TGTGCCAGCAGTCGAGGACAAGGGCGGGAGACCCAGTACTTC.

This sequence joins TRBV7-8 and TRBJ1-1; D perhaps matches TRBD1 (6 bases). This CDR3 is built from 14 residues. The V gene lost 4 bases and the J gene lost 1 base, with 10 bases spanning the gap. Germline CDR1 is SGHVS and CDR2 is FQNEAQ. The CDR3 DNA follows: TGTGCCAGCAGCTCCCCGACAGGGAACACTGAAGCTTTCTTT. It yields the protein CASSSPTGNTEAFF.

V and J are TRBV7-9 and TRBJ2-7; TRBD2 agrees at 11 bases. Germline-derived CDR1 and CDR2 are SEHNR and FQNEAQ (reference sequence). There are 19 residues in the CDR3. The ends lost 4 bases at V and 3 bases at J; junction bases unmatched: 17. DNA for the CDR3: TGTGCCAGCAGCTACGACGGACTAGCGGGCTCGAAAATCAACTACGAGCAGTACTTC. Amino acid sequence: CASSYDGLAGSKINYEQYF.

The chain uses TRBV28 and TRBJ2-7; D remains ambiguous. There are 12 residues in the CDR3. V lost 2 bases and J 7 bases, leaving 9 bases between the germline ends. Germline CDR1 MDHEN, CDR2 SYDVKM. DNA for the CDR3: TGTGCCAGCAGTTTACCCCTAGAAGAGCAGTACTTC. Protein product: CASSLPLEEQYF. Complete variable domain (other parts from reference TRBV28 and TRBJ2-7): DVKVTQSSRYLVKRTGEKVFLECVQDMDHENMFWYRQDPGLGLRLIYFSYDVKMKEKGDIPEGYSVSREKKERFSLILESASTNQTSMYLCASSLPLEEQYFGPGTRLTVT.

This rearrangement joins TRBV6-5 to TRBJ1-2; 8 bases line up with TRBD1. Per the germline V gene, CDR1 is MNHEY and CDR2 is SVGAGI. The CDR3 loop spans 14 amino acids. With 5 bases clipped from V and 7 bases from J, the junction kept 9 bases outside the gene matches. The CDR3 DNA reads as TGTGCCAGCAGTCCTACAGGGGGAAGTAGTGGCTACACCTTC. Protein product: CASSPTGGSSGYTF.

The V and J genes are TRBV6-2 or TRBV6-3 and TRBJ2-4; 9 nucleotides match TRBD1. V lost 6 bases and J lost 8; bases outside the gene matches: 17. The CDR3 totals 17 residues. Germline assignment: CDR1 MNHEY and CDR2 SVGEGT. CDR3 coding DNA: TGTGCCAGCAGCCAATACCCAACACAGGGGGCTGGGGACATTCAGTACTTC. It specifies CASSQYPTQGAGDIQYF.